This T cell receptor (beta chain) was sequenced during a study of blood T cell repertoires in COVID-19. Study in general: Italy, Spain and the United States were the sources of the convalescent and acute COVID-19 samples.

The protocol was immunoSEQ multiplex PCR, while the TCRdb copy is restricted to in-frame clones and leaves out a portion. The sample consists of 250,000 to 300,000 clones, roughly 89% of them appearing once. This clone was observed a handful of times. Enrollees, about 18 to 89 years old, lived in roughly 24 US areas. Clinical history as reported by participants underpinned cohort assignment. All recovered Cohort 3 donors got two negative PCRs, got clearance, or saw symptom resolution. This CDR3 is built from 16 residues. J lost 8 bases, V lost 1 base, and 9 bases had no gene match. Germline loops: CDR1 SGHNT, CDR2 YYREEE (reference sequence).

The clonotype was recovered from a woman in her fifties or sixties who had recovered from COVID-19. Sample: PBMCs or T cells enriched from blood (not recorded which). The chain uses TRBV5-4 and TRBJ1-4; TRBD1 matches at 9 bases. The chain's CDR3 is CASSLSGGTGREKLFF. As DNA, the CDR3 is TGTGCCAGCAGCTTGTCCGGGGGGACAGGGAGAGAAAAACTGTTTTTT.